These 12 T cell receptor beta chains were all obtained from the same sample, sequenced in a study of immune cell composition in non-small cell lung cancer. Data came from immunoSEQ multiplex PCR; TCRdb stores just in-frame clones and leaves some out. The table has under 20,000 clones, more than 60% seen once. Normal lung was taken at the farthest possible site, at least 3 cm from tumour. This sample also appeared in a second study, on CD4 T cells in lung cancer.

Sample: non-adjacent lung tissue. All receptors come from a human donor with non-small cell lung cancer.

The chain has TRBV5-1 and TRBJ2-7; TRBD1 matches 7 bases. The CDR3 length is 17 residues. The germline gives CDR1 SGHRS, CDR2 YFSETQ. J was trimmed by 0 bases and V by 3 bases; bases with no gene match: 12. CDR3 residues: CASSSSPTGPSSYEQYF. The DNA of the CDR3 is TGCGCCAGCAGCTCGTCTCCGACAGGGCCGAGCTCCTACGAGCAGTACTTC.

CDR3 region: CASSAGANQPQHF. For the CDR3, the DNA is TGTGCCAGCAGTGCAGGGGCCAATCAGCCCCAGCATTTT. This chain links TRBV6-4 with TRBJ1-5, with D maybe TRBD1 (6 bases). The germline CDR1 and CDR2 sequences are MRHNA and SNTAGT. The ends were cut back, 4 bases at V and 3 bases at J, with 7 bases in the middle. The CDR3 totals 13 residues.

V usage is TRBV18 and J usage is TRBJ2-7; TRBD2 aligns across 9 bases. V dropped 2 bases and J dropped 6; count of bases not matched to a gene: 11. This CDR3 is built from 16 residues. CDR1 KGHSH and CDR2 LQKENI come from the germline V gene. Here the CDR3 reads CASSPSQLAGDTEQYF. DNA for the CDR3: TGTGCCAGCTCACCATCTCAGTTAGCGGGGGATACCGAGCAGTACTTC. Based on the CDR3 plus reference TRBV18 and TRBJ2-7, the full variable domain is NAGVMQNPRHLVRRRGQEARLRCSPMKGHSHVYWYRQLPEEGLKFMVYLQKENIIDESGMPKERFSAEFPKEGPSILRIQQVVRGDSAAYFCASSPSQLAGDTEQYFGPGTRLTVT.

The chain employs TRBV19 and TRBJ1-3; D uncertain. The V gene lost 6 bases and the J gene lost 5 bases, with 11 bases spanning the gap. This CDR3 region has 13 residues. Germline V gene lookup returns CDR1 LNHDA and CDR2 SQIVND (reference sequence). CDR3 region: CASSAGPRNTIYF. Written as DNA, the CDR3 is TGTGCCAGTAGCGCCGGACCTCGAAACACCATATATTTT.

Written as DNA, the CDR3 is TGTGCCAGCAGCTCTACCGGGACCAATCAGCCCCAGCATTTT. It is translated as CASSSTGTNQPQHF. The rearrangement links TRBV7-9 to TRBJ1-5; D might be TRBD1 (5 bases). The CDR3 runs 14 residues. CDR1 SEHNR and CDR2 FQNEAQ come from the germline V gene (reference sequence). V lost 4 bases to trimming and J lost 3 bases, with 10 bases between them. Based on the CDR3 plus reference TRBV7-9 and TRBJ1-5, the full variable domain is DTGVSQNPRHKITKRGQNVTFRCDPISEHNRLYWYRQTLGQGPEFLTYFQNEAQLEKSRLLSDRFSAERPKGSFSTLEIQRTEQGDSAMYLCASSSTGTNQPQHFGDGTRLSIL.

This clone appeared a few times. CDR3 loop: CASSFRQGDTGELFF. The CDR3 bases are TGTGCCAGCAGCTTCCGACAGGGGGACACCGGGGAGCTGTTTTTT. The rearrangement joins TRBV5-4 to TRBJ2-2, with 9 positions matching TRBD1. The germline V gene encodes CDR1 SGHNT and CDR2 YYREEE (reference sequence). J was trimmed by 3 bases and V by 2 bases; bases with no gene match: 2. This CDR3 spans 15 amino acids.

This clone appeared a single time. This rearrangement joins TRBV6-5 to TRBJ1-2; TRBD1 matches 9 bases. The CDR3 contains 13 residues. The V gene end was trimmed by 8 bases and the J gene end by 5 bases; junction bases not matched to a gene: 6. Germline V lookup: CDR1 MNHEY, CDR2 SVGAGI. The CDR3 here is CASGDRGDYGYTF. CDR3 sequence (DNA): TGTGCCAGCGGAGACAGGGGGGATTATGGCTACACCTTC.

The chain links TRBV4-3 to TRBJ2-3; D gene ambiguous. Germline CDR1 and CDR2: LGHNA and YSLEER. V was shortened by 4 bases and J by 2 bases, with 7 bases between the two germline ends. CDR3 length: 13 amino acids. CDR3 amino acids: CASSRQVTDTQYF. CDR3 DNA sequence: TGCGCCAGCAGCCGGCAGGTCACAGATACGCAGTATTTT.

The V gene is TRBV5-4, the J gene TRBJ1-3; maybe TRBD1 (6 bases). Germline V gives CDR1 SGHNT, CDR2 YYREEE (reference sequence). V shed 5 bases and J shed 0 bases, with 12 bases lying between them. The CDR3 covers 15 residues. The CDR3 sequence is CASRAGVSSGNTIYF. For the CDR3, the DNA is TGTGCCAGCAGGGCAGGGGTTTCCTCTGGAAACACCATATATTTT.

Worth noting for this clone: A read error may explain this, as a much larger clone is one base away. This CDR3 is also generated by other DNA sequences in the sample. V is TRBV7-9 and J is TRBJ1-5; 8 bases are shared with TRBD1. The germline V gene has CDR1 SEHNR and CDR2 FQNEAQ (reference sequence). The CDR3 is 15 amino acids. CDR3: CASSLTGAGDQPQHF. The CDR3 DNA reads as TGTGCTAGCAGCTTGACAGGGGCGGGCGATCAGCCCCAGCATTTT.

The chain employs TRBV30 and TRBJ1-6; 10 nucleotides match TRBD1. V lost 1 base and J lost 9; bases outside the gene matches: 9. This CDR3 has 16 residues. The V gene's germline CDR1 is GTSNPN and CDR2 SVGIG (reference sequence). The CDR3 nucleotides read TGTGCCTGGAGTGACCTGGGACAGGGGCTTTCTTCACCCCTCCACTTT. Residues: CAWSDLGQGLSSPLHF.

The chain combines TRBV7-9 with TRBJ2-1, with D perhaps matching TRBD1 (6 bases). The CDR3 totals 16 residues. Trimming stripped 0 bases from V and 2 bases from J, with 11 bases between. From germline, CDR1 is SEHNR and CDR2 FQNEAQ (reference sequence). The CDR3 sequence: CASSLAGAGAYNEQFF. CDR3 bases: TGTGCCAGCAGCTTAGCGGGGGCAGGCGCCTACAATGAGCAGTTCTTC.